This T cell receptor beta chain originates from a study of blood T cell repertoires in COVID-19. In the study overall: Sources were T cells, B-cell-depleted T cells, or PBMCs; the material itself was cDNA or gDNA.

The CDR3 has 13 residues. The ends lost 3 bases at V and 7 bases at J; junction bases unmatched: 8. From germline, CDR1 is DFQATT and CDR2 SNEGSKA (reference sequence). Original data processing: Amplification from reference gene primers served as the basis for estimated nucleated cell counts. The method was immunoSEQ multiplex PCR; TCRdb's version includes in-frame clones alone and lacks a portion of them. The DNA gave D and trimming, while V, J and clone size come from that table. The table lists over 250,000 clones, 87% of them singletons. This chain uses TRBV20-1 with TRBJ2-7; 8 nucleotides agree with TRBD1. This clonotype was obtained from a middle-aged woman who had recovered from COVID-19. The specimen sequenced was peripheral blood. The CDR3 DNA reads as TGCAGTGCTAGTAGGCAGGGGGCGCGTGAGCAGTACTTC. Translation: CSASRQGAREQYF.